The next 20 T cell receptor beta chains were all read from a single sample in a study of monozygotic twins with inflammatory bowel disease. TCRdb re-called the 5' RACE reads; one entry per CDR3 protein, DNA not given. The sample table includes roughly 330,000 distinct CDR3 sequences. Sequenced sample: blood. The receptors derive from a human donor with ulcerative colitis or Crohn's disease, or a healthy co-twin of an affected twin (not recorded which).

This chain joins TRBV6-2 or TRBV6-3 and TRBJ2-6; TCRdb picks TRBD1, but there is no DNA to check that call. This CDR3 comprises 16 residues. Germline lookup yields CDR1 MNHEY and CDR2 SVGEGT. The CDR3 loop is CASSRLTGKGANVLTF.

This chain joins TRBV7-9 and TRBJ2-1. In germline, CDR1 is SEHNR, CDR2 FQNEAQ (reference sequence). The CDR3 spans 13 residues. This CDR3 reads CASSLLPDNEQFF.

The chain combines TRBV15 with TRBJ2-5; the D call from TCRdb, TRBD2, cannot be confirmed without DNA. This CDR3 has 16 residues. CDR1 is LNHNV, CDR2 YYDKDF, per germline (reference sequence). The CDR3 is CATSSTTSGGKETQYF. The complete variable domain, with remaining parts taken from reference TRBV15 and TRBJ2-5, reads DAMVIQNPRYQVTQFGKPVTLSCSQTLNHNVMYWYQQKSSQAPKLLFHYYDKDFNNEADTPDNFQSRRPNTSFCFLDIRSPGLGDTAMYLCATSSTTSGGKETQYFGPGTRLLVL.

The chain recombines TRBV9 with TRBJ2-7; TCRdb picks TRBD1, but there is no DNA to check that call. This CDR3 contains 13 residues. Germline loops: CDR1 SGDLS, CDR2 YYNGEE. CDR3 protein: CASSRQGGDEQYF.

The J gene is TRBJ2-5, the V gene TRBV27; TCRdb selects TRBD1, and the lack of DNA leaves this call unchecked. Per the germline V gene, CDR1 is MNHEY and CDR2 is SMNVEV (reference sequence). CDR3 length: 16 amino acids. The CDR3 is CASRPGQFLGGETQYF.

The chain carries TRBV5-1 and TRBJ2-1; TCRdb gives TRBD1 as the D gene, but with no DNA this cannot be confirmed. This CDR3 comprises 15 residues. Germline CDR1 is SGHRS and CDR2 is YFSETQ. CDR3 sequence reads: CASSLASGGANEQFF.

V and J are TRBV5-1 and TRBJ1-5; the D call from TCRdb, TRBD1, cannot be confirmed without DNA. CDR1 is SGHRS, CDR2 YFSETQ, per germline. This CDR3 has 15 residues. The CDR3: CASKGSDRVFQPQHF.

This chain connects TRBV20-1 to TRBJ2-7; without DNA, the TCRdb call of TRBD1 cannot be checked. Per germline, CDR1 DFQATT and CDR2 SNEGSKA (reference sequence). The CDR3 consists of 15 residues. CDR3 in amino acids: CSADEPGTETYEQYF.

The chain employs TRBV5-1 and TRBJ2-2; the TCRdb call, TRBD1, lacks DNA for checking. From germline, CDR1 is SGHRS and CDR2 YFSETQ. The CDR3 has 15 residues. The CDR3 spells CASSLEGAHTGELFF.

This chain links TRBV6-2 or TRBV6-3 with TRBJ2-6. The germline V gene encodes CDR1 MNHEY and CDR2 SVGEGT. The CDR3 is made up of 14 amino acids. This CDR3 is CASSYHSGANVLTF.

The V and J genes are TRBV12-3 or TRBV12-4 and TRBJ2-1; TCRdb calls TRBD1, which cannot be checked without DNA. CDR3 length equals 15 residues. The CDR3 sequence: CASSPLSGPYNEQFF.

The chain carries TRBV4-1 and TRBJ2-7; no DNA is available, so the TRBD2 call from TCRdb remains unchecked. The CDR3 consists of 20 residues. Germline loops: CDR1 MGHRA, CDR2 YSYEKL. CDR3 sequence reads: CASSQRLAGGQVYGSYEQYF.

The chain uses TRBV9 and TRBJ2-1. Germline CDR1 SGDLS, CDR2 YYNGEE. The CDR3 runs to 12 residues. CDR3 residues: CASSQAVNEQFF.

The chain has TRBV20-1 and TRBJ2-2; TCRdb selects TRBD2, and the lack of DNA leaves this call unchecked. Germline CDR1 reads DFQATT; CDR2 reads SNEGSKA (reference sequence). The CDR3 loop spans 12 amino acids. The chain's CDR3 is CSAPRGTGELFF.

This sequence joins TRBV19 and TRBJ1-6. CDR3 length equals 16 residues. Germline values: CDR1 LNHDA, CDR2 SQIVND (reference sequence). CDR3 sequence reads: CASSIEPASYNSPLHF. Filled out from reference TRBV19 and TRBJ1-6, the complete variable domain reads DGGITQSPKYLFRKEGQNVTLSCEQNLNHDAMYWYRQDPGQGLRLIYYSQIVNDFQKGDIAEGYSVSREKKESFPLTVTSAQKNPTAFYLCASSIEPASYNSPLHFGNGTRLTVT.

J is TRBJ1-1 and V is TRBV20-1; no DNA is available, so the TRBD1 call from TCRdb remains unchecked. This CDR3 comprises 16 residues. The germline gives CDR1 DFQATT, CDR2 SNEGSKA (reference sequence). CDR3 loop: CSARGGGRRVNTEAFF.

This chain uses TRBV20-1 with TRBJ2-5; no DNA is available, so the TRBD2 call from TCRdb remains unchecked. CDR3 length: 12 amino acids. Germline V gene sequence: CDR1 DFQATT, CDR2 SNEGSKA (reference sequence). The CDR3 spells CSASSGTETQYF.

The rearrangement uses TRBV14 and TRBJ2-3; lacking DNA, the TRBD2 call made by TCRdb goes unchecked. The CDR3 has 17 amino acids. CDR1 is SGHDN and CDR2 is FVKESK in the germline V gene. This CDR3 reads CASSQRRGLAGSDTQYF.

The chain couples TRBV5-1 to TRBJ2-1. CDR1 and CDR2 from the germline V gene are SGHRS and YFSETQ. The CDR3 has 15 residues. CDR3 in amino acids: CASSLALAPYNEQFF.

This chain joins TRBV20-1 and TRBJ2-2; lacking DNA, the TRBD2 call made by TCRdb goes unchecked. CDR3 size: 13 residues. Per the germline V gene, CDR1 is DFQATT and CDR2 is SNEGSKA (reference sequence). CDR3 loop: CSARGLLTGELFF.